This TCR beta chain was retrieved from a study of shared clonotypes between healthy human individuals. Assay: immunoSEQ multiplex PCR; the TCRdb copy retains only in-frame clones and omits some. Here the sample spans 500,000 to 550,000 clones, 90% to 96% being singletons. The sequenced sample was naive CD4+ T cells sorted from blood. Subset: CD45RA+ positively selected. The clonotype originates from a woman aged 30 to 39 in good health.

DNA of the CDR3: TGCGCCAGCAGCCAAGGGGCAGGCCGATACACAGATACGCAGTATTTT. Its translation: CASSQGAGRYTDTQYF. The genes are TRBV4-1 and TRBJ2-3; D unclear. Germline V gives CDR1 MGHRA, CDR2 YSYEKL. Trimming shortened V by 1 base and J by 2 bases, and 13 bases separated the two germline ends. The CDR3 runs to 16 residues.